Following are 14 T cell receptor beta chains from one sample sequenced in a study of cytotoxic CD8 clonotypes in ibrutinib-treated CLL. TCRdb keeps only in-frame clones here, not all; method: immunoSEQ multiplex PCR. The table lists under 200,000 clones, more than 75% of them singletons. Sequenced here: PBMCs, sampled after 12 months of ibrutinib treatment. The receptors derive from a human donor with chronic lymphocytic leukemia.

The J gene is TRBJ1-2, the V gene TRBV19; D gene ambiguous. The CDR3 consists of 15 residues. Germline V gene lookup returns CDR1 LNHDA and CDR2 SQIVND (reference sequence). V dropped 1 base and J dropped 0 bases, with 9 bases sitting between them. CDR3 bases: TGTGCCAGTAGTATAGCTGCACGGACTAACTATGGCTACACCTTC. It specifies CASSIAARTNYGYTF.

The genes are TRBV7-8 and TRBJ1-5, with TRBD1 matching over 7 bases. V was clipped by 5 bases and J by 4 bases; unmatched bases: 8. CDR1 and CDR2 (germline): SGHVS, FQNEAQ. The CDR3 spans 15 residues. The CDR3 nucleotides read TGTGCCAGCAGCCCGGCTACAGGGGATAATCAGCCCCAGCATTTT. Translated, it gives CASSPATGDNQPQHF.

The chain joins TRBV5-1 to TRBJ2-5; D remains unclear. Germline-derived CDR1 and CDR2 are SGHRS and YFSETQ. The CDR3 sequence is 14 residues long. Trimming took off 4 bases at V and 1 base at J, with 11 bases between the two ends. The CDR3 coding sequence is TGCGCCAGCAGCCCTGGGAACACCCAAGAGACCCAGTACTTC. It specifies CASSPGNTQETQYF.

This clone is a singleton in its sample. This rearrangement joins TRBV7-2 to TRBJ2-7, with 10 bases aligning to TRBD1. Germline V gene sequence: CDR1 SGHTA, CDR2 FQGNSA. The V segment lost 1 base and the J segment 11 bases; nucleotides outside the gene matches: 5. The CDR3 is 13 residues long. This CDR3 reads CASSLVGTGVEYF. In DNA form, the CDR3 reads TGTGCCAGCAGCTTAGTAGGGACAGGGGTCGAGTACTTC.

V and J are TRBV7-9 and TRBJ1-1; no definite D call. Deletions cut 1 base from V and 8 bases from J, with 5 bases between. The CDR3 spans 11 residues. Germline loops: CDR1 SEHNR, CDR2 FQNEAQ (reference sequence). The CDR3 sequence is CASSLDREAFF. As DNA, the CDR3 is TGTGCCAGCAGCTTAGACAGAGAAGCTTTCTTT. The full variable domain, in which reference TRBV7-9 and TRBJ1-1 provide the parts outside the CDR3, is DTGVSQNPRHKITKRGQNVTFRCDPISEHNRLYWYRQTLGQGPEFLTYFQNEAQLEKSRLLSDRFSAERPKGSFSTLEIQRTEQGDSAMYLCASSLDREAFFGQGTRLTVV.

This clone was recorded only once. V usage is TRBV6-1 and J usage is TRBJ2-7, with TRBD1 matching over 9 bases. The ends lost 6 bases at V and 2 bases at J; junction bases unmatched: 8. Germline-derived CDR1 and CDR2 are MNHNS and SASEGT. The CDR3 totals 15 residues. The CDR3 DNA follows: TGTGCCAGCAGCCGAACCGGGACAGGGACCTACGAGCAGTACTTC. This sequence encodes CASSRTGTGTYEQYF.

The V call is TRBV30, the J call TRBJ1-1; no clear D. Germline V lookup: CDR1 GTSNPN, CDR2 SVGIG (reference sequence). V dropped 4 bases and J dropped 0 bases, with 9 bases sitting between them. This CDR3 region has 13 residues. The CDR3 nucleotides are TGTGCCTGGATGGCAGGCTTGAACACTGAAGCTTTCTTT. Its protein product is CAWMAGLNTEAFF. The complete variable domain, with remaining parts taken from reference TRBV30 and TRBJ1-1, reads SQTIHQWPATLVQPVGSPLSLECTVEGTSNPNLYWYRQAAGRGLQLLFYSVGIGQISSEVPQNLSASRPQDRQFILSSKKLLLSDSGFYLCAWMAGLNTEAFFGQGTRLTVV.

CDR3 sequence: CASSPGTGGTWVEKLFF. DNA of the CDR3: TGTGCCAGCTCACCAGGGACAGGCGGGACCTGGGTTGAAAAACTGTTTTTT. The V gene is TRBV18, the J gene TRBJ1-4; 8 positions agree with TRBD1. The CDR3 has 17 residues. V dropped 2 bases and J dropped 7; count of bases not matched to a gene: 12. The germline V gene encodes CDR1 KGHSH and CDR2 LQKENI.

This chain links TRBV20-1 with TRBJ2-7; D ambiguous. The CDR3 covers 11 residues. Trimming pared 3 bases from V and 6 bases from J, leaving 9 bases between. Germline V gives CDR1 DFQATT, CDR2 SNEGSKA (reference sequence). This CDR3 reads CSASPVGEQYF. CDR3 sequence (DNA): TGCAGTGCTAGCCCCGTGGGCGAGCAGTACTTC.

The chain recombines TRBV6-6 with TRBJ1-2, with a weak D call TRBD1 (6 bases). The CDR3 is 13 residues long. V shed 4 bases and J shed 7 bases, with 13 bases lying between them. Germline assignment: CDR1 MNHNY and CDR2 SVGAGI (reference sequence). CDR3 region: CASSWAGEGGYTF. CDR3 coding DNA: TGTGCCAGCAGTTGGGCAGGGGAGGGTGGCTACACCTTC.

V gene TRBV28 combines with J gene TRBJ2-7, with 9 bases aligning to TRBD1. Trimming took 5 bases from V and 3 from J; bases not matched to a gene: 5. The germline V gene has CDR1 MDHEN and CDR2 SYDVKM. The CDR3 is made up of 14 amino acids. CDR3 DNA sequence: TGTGCCAGCAGTACAGGGGGCACAAACTACGAGCAGTACTTC. It translates to CASSTGGTNYEQYF.

This clone was seen just once. The chain links TRBV5-4 to TRBJ1-5, with unresolved D. Trimming cost V 0 bases and J 7 bases, with 14 bases left between them. The CDR3 has 15 amino acids. The germline V gene encodes CDR1 SGHNT and CDR2 YYREEE (reference sequence). The CDR3 DNA sequence: TGTGCCAGCAGCTTGGCGGCCCGGACGCACCAGCCCCAGCATTTT. Its translation is CASSLAARTHQPQHF.

This clone was seen a few times. The chain carries TRBV9 and TRBJ1-2; 7 bases are a match to TRBD1. Germline CDR1 and CDR2: SGDLS and YYNGEE. Germline trimming cut 3 bases from V and 4 bases from J; bases unmatched to any gene: 6. This CDR3 has 14 residues. Written as DNA, the CDR3 is TGTGCCAGCAGCGCCCCTGGACAGGCCTATGGCTACACCTTC. It encodes CASSAPGQAYGYTF.

This clone was observed a handful of times. Sequence at one end of the junction differs from germline and may be a read error. The chain links TRBV28 to TRBJ1-5; 8 positions agree with TRBD1. CDR3 length equals 15 residues. The germline gives CDR1 MDHEN, CDR2 SYDVKM. This CDR3 reads CASSFQGAPNRPQHF. The CDR3 coding sequence is TGTGCCAGCAGTTTCCAGGGGGCCCCTAATCGGCCCCAGCATTTT.